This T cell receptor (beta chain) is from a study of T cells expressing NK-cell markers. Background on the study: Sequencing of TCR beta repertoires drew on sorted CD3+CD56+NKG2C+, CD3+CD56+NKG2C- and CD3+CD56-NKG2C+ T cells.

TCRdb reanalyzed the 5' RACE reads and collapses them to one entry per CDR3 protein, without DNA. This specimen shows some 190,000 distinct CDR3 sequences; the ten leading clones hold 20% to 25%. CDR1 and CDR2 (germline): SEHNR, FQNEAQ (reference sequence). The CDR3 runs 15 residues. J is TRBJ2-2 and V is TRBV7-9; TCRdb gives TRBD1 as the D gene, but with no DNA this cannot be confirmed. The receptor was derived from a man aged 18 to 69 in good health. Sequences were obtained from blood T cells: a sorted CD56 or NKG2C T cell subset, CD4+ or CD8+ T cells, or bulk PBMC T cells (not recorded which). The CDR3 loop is CASSFPGQNTGELFF.